Listed below are T cell receptor beta chains from one sample, sequenced in a study of blood T cell repertoires in COVID-19. Here immunoSEQ multiplex PCR was the method, and the copy in TCRdb shows in-frame clones only, minus some. Of 470,000 or so clones listed, around 85% are singletons. The specimen was peripheral blood. The receptor source for this set is a human donor in a cohort sampled during active COVID-19. The CDR3 runs from the conserved cysteine through the conserved F or W. A D gene is named only where the DNA matches it firmly. Some rows mark clone size as missing; the rest say once, few, many or name a class of expanded clone.

few,TRBJ2-1,TRBV18,TRBD2,CASSPSGGSYNEQFF,TGTGCCAGCTCACCTAGCGGGGGGTCCTACAATGAGCAGTTCTTC
.,TRBJ2-1,TRBV15,.,CATSRDRGTYNEQFF,TGTGCCACCAGCAGAGATCGCGGGACGTACAATGAGCAGTTCTTC
.,TRBJ2-7,TRBV6-5,TRBD1,CASSLDRDSYEQYF,TGTGCCAGCAGTCTCGACCGGGACAGCTACGAGCAGTACTTC
once,TRBJ1-4,TRBV19,TRBD1,CASSIPRTGANEKLFF,TGTGCCAGTAGTATCCCCCGGACAGGGGCTAATGAAAAACTGTTTTTT
.,TRBJ2-5,TRBV2,TRBD1,CASSGQGAKETQYF,TGTGCCAGCAGTGGACAGGGGGCCAAGGAGACCCAGTACTTC
.,TRBJ1-4,TRBV18,TRBD1,CASSPIPDRGNEKLFF,TGTGCCAGCTCACCCATCCCGGACAGGGGGAATGAAAAACTGTTTTTT
.,TRBJ2-3,TRBV27,.,CASSFTGERVSDTQYF,TGTGCCAGCAGTTTTACCGGGGAAAGAGTGTCAGATACGCAGTATTTT
.,TRBJ2-1,TRBV19,TRBD1,CASSIEGTGSNEQFF,TGTGCCAGTAGTATAGAGGGGACAGGCTCCAATGAGCAGTTCTTC
.,TRBJ2-1,TRBV18,.,CASSPSRGEQFF,TGTGCCAGCTCACCATCCCGAGGTGAGCAGTTCTTC
.,TRBJ2-7,TRBV27,TRBD1,CASSLSGQGARYEQYF,TGTGCCAGCAGTTTAAGCGGGCAGGGGGCCAGGTACGAGCAGTACTTC
.,TRBJ2-7,TRBV7-9,TRBD2,CASSALAGDYEQYF,TGTGCCAGCAGTGCCTTAGCGGGGGACTACGAGCAGTACTTC
.,TRBJ2-1,TRBV9,TRBD2,CASSVVDAGGGEQFF,TGTGCCAGCAGCGTAGTAGACGCGGGAGGCGGTGAGCAGTTCTTC
.,TRBJ1-6,TRBV28,TRBD1,CASRRQGTNSPLHF,TGTGCCAGCAGGCGACAGGGTACGAATTCACCCCTCCACTTT
once,TRBJ2-4,TRBV19,.,CASRIPTQALILANIQYF,TGTGCCAGTAGAATCCCAACCCAAGCCCTTATACTAGCTAACATTCAGTACTTC
.,TRBJ1-6,TRBV6-1,.,CASSEARLPNSPLHF,TGTGCCAGCAGTGAAGCGCGGCTACCGAATTCACCCCTCCACTTT
.,TRBJ2-1,TRBV7-3,TRBD2,CASSADLAGGLNEQFF,TGTGCCAGCAGCGCCGACCTAGCGGGAGGGTTGAATGAGCAGTTCTTC
once,TRBJ1-4,TRBV15,.,CATSRDRPGRQKLFF,TGTGCCACCAGCAGAGATCGTCCCGGCAGGCAAAAACTGTTTTTT
.,TRBJ1-2,TRBV7-8,TRBD1,CASTPDRDVYGYTF,TGTGCCAGCACCCCCGACAGGGACGTGTATGGCTACACCTTC
.,TRBJ2-2,TRBV12-3/TRBV12-4,.,CARRTGDTGELFF,TGTGCCAGAAGGACTGGGGACACCGGGGAGCTGTTTTTT
.,TRBJ1-1,TRBV28,TRBD1,CASSLGGQSTEAFF,TGTGCCAGCAGTTTAGGGGGACAGAGTACTGAAGCTTTCTTT
.,TRBJ1-1,TRBV25-1,.,CASRQALGTEAFF,TGTGCCAGCAGACAGGCTTTAGGCACTGAAGCTTTCTTT
once,TRBJ2-1,TRBV18,TRBD2,CASSQGLEPNEQFF,TGTGCCAGCTCACAGGGACTAGAGCCAAATGAGCAGTTCTTC
.,TRBJ2-5,TRBV4-1,.,CASSQDVGQLETQYF,TGCGCCAGCAGCCAAGACGTAGGACAGTTAGAGACCCAGTACTTC
.,TRBJ2-7,TRBV7-9,TRBD2,CASSYPSGGRYEQYF,TGTGCCAGCAGCTACCCTAGCGGGGGGCGCTACGAGCAGTACTTC
few,TRBJ2-2,TRBV7-9,TRBD1,CASSWPTGGGTGELFF,TGTGCCAGCAGCTGGCCGACAGGGGGCGGAACCGGGGAGCTGTTTTTT
.,TRBJ2-7,TRBV7-2,TRBD2,CASSPGTSGRLYF,TGTGCCAGCAGCCCCGGGACTAGCGGACGGTTATACTTC
.,TRBJ1-5,TRBV7-2,.,CASSSHRDNQPQHF,TGTGCCAGCAGCTCTCACAGGGATAATCAGCCCCAGCATTTT
.,TRBJ2-7,TRBV27,TRBD2,CASTPLWASGYSYEQYF,TGTGCCAGTACGCCTCTTTGGGCTAGCGGGTACTCCTACGAGCAGTACTTC
few,TRBJ2-3,TRBV11-3,.,CASSLGRSTDTQYF,TGTGCCAGCAGCTTAGGGCGGTCCACAGATACGCAGTATTTT
.,TRBJ1-1,TRBV7-2,.,CASTPTGRSAFF,TGTGCCAGCACTCCCACAGGGAGATCGGCTTTCTTT
.,TRBJ2-2,TRBV30,TRBD2,CAWIKLRLAGGDTGELFF,TGTGCCTGGATCAAACTTCGACTAGCGGGAGGGGACACCGGGGAGCTGTTTTTT
.,TRBJ1-1,TRBV2,TRBD1,CASSLQGIHTEAFF,TGTGCCAGCAGCTTACAGGGGATCCACACTGAAGCTTTCTTT
.,TRBJ1-4,TRBV28,.,CASSLGTPGFEKLFF,TGTGCCAGCAGTTTAGGGACACCAGGCTTCGAAAAACTGTTTTTT
.,TRBJ2-7,TRBV19,TRBD1,CASSIKGGSNEQYF,TGTGCCAGTAGTATAAAAGGGGGCAGTAACGAGCAGTACTTC
.,TRBJ2-3,TRBV7-2,.,CASSLVQGTQYF,TGTGCCAGCAGCTTAGTCCAGGGTACGCAGTATTTT
.,TRBJ1-4,TRBV15,.,CATLPGFQARSNEKLFF,TGTGCCACTCTCCCAGGCTTCCAAGCAAGGTCTAATGAAAAACTGTTTTTT
.,TRBJ2-1,TRBV7-8,TRBD2,CASSLAREGYNEQFF,TGTGCCAGCAGCTTAGCACGGGAGGGCTACAATGAGCAGTTCTTC
.,TRBJ1-4,TRBV7-9,TRBD1,CASSFGTGSPTNEKLFF,TGTGCCAGCAGCTTCGGGACAGGGAGCCCAACTAATGAAAAACTGTTTTTT
few,TRBJ1-3,TRBV7-8,TRBD1,CASSWGQDRSGNTIYF,TGTGCCAGCAGCTGGGGACAGGACCGCTCTGGAAACACCATATATTTT
.,TRBJ2-7,TRBV7-8,TRBD2,CASSLVGGVSGSPSF,TGTGCCAGCAGCTTAGTAGGAGGGGTTAGCGGGAGTCCCTCCTTC
.,TRBJ2-3,TRBV6-6,.,CASSYDRGPTDTQYF,TGTGCCAGCAGTTACGACCGGGGTCCCACAGATACGCAGTATTTT
.,TRBJ2-7,TRBV5-1,TRBD2,CASQGGEGSSYEQYF,TGCGCCAGCCAAGGAGGGGAGGGAAGCTCCTACGAGCAGTACTTC
.,TRBJ2-7,TRBV25-1,TRBD2,CASSGDYYEQYF,TGTGCCAGCAGTGGGGACTACTACGAGCAGTACTTC
.,TRBJ2-1,TRBV5-1,TRBD2,CASSLGPLAGSGDEQFF,TGCGCCAGCAGCTTGGGACCTCTAGCGGGATCAGGCGATGAGCAGTTCTTC
.,TRBJ2-2,TRBV28,.,CASNSQENTGELFF,TGTGCCAGCAACTCACAGGAGAACACCGGGGAGCTGTTTTTT
.,TRBJ2-1,TRBV5-1,TRBD2,CASRSEAGVSYNEQFF,TGCGCCAGCCGGAGCGAAGCGGGAGTATCCTACAATGAGCAGTTCTTC
.,TRBJ1-1,TRBV14,.,CASSLSRGTEAFF,TGTGCCAGCAGCCTTTCTCGGGGCACTGAAGCTTTCTTT
.,TRBJ2-2,TRBV18,TRBD1,CASSLDRVTGELFF,TGTGCCAGCTCACTCGACAGGGTCACCGGGGAGCTGTTTTTT